The following is a T cell receptor beta chain sequence with its context. This CDR3 is 14 amino acids long. Germline CDR1 reads MGHRA; CDR2 reads YSYEKL. The sample comes from a study of T cells expressing NK-cell markers. On the study more broadly: Sorted CD3+CD56-NKG2C+, CD3+CD56+NKG2C- and CD3+CD56+NKG2C+ T cells were the source of the TCR beta repertoires.

Beta-chain TCR cDNA was generated via 5'RACE template switching with UMIs. TCRdb re-called the 5' RACE reads; every CDR3 protein appears as one record, without DNA. Across approximately 550,000 distinct CDR3 sequences, the top ten clones capture less than 4.5% of the sample. This chain uses TRBV4-1 with TRBJ2-2; TCRdb outputs TRBD2, but without DNA this stays unchecked. Sequenced input: blood T cells: a sorted CD56 or NKG2C T cell subset, CD4+ or CD8+ T cells, or bulk PBMC T cells (not recorded which). This receptor was identified in a man younger than 35 in good health. The CDR3 loop is CASSPGGGHGELFF.